Each of the 16 T cell receptor beta chains below was sequenced from the same sample in a study of blood T cell repertoires in COVID-19. Profiling relied on immunoSEQ multiplex PCR, and the TCRdb table lists in-frame clones only, not all of them. This sample has about 130,000 clones, with approximately 86% found just once. Specimen: peripheral blood. The receptors come from a woman in her 70s with COVID-19, enrolled during active disease.

The rearrangement links TRBV3-1 (or the pseudogene TRBV3-2) to TRBJ1-5; no reliable D call. CDR1 and CDR2 from the germline V gene are LGHDT and YNNKEL (reference sequence). CDR3 length: 13 residues. V lost 1 base to trimming and J lost 6 bases, with 7 bases between them. CDR3: CASSQAEGQPQHF. The CDR3 DNA is TGTGCCAGCAGCCAAGCGGAGGGTCAGCCCCAGCATTTT.

The chain couples TRBV12-3 or TRBV12-4 to TRBJ2-3; D ambiguous. The ends were cut back, 5 bases at V and 2 bases at J, with 2 bases in the middle. The CDR3 extends over 11 amino acids. CDR3 loop: CASSLTDTQYF. The CDR3, as DNA: TGTGCCAGCAGTCTCACAGATACGCAGTATTTT.

The V gene is TRBV5-6, the J gene TRBJ2-6, with D uncertain. Per germline, CDR1 SGHDT and CDR2 YYEEEE. The V end lost 0 bases, the J end lost 18 bases, and 13 bases lay between the germline ends. The CDR3 runs 12 residues. The CDR3 sequence: CASSLAGPTWTF. The CDR3 coding sequence is TGTGCCAGCAGCTTGGCTGGGCCGACCTGGACTTTC.

The chain employs TRBV4-1 and TRBJ2-1; 9 positions match TRBD2. Germline CDR1 MGHRA, CDR2 YSYEKL. This CDR3 has 18 amino acids. V gave up 3 bases and J gave up 0 bases; unmatched junction bases: 9. Written as DNA, the CDR3 is TGCGCCAGCAGCCAGGGCGGGGGGGCCTTGAGCTCCTACAATGAGCAGTTCTTC. As protein: CASSQGGGALSSYNEQFF.

V usage is TRBV21-1 and J usage is TRBJ1-5; the table's D gene call, TRBD1, was not cross checked with the DNA. TRBV21-1 is reported as a pseudogene. The CDR3 totals 17 residues. Written as DNA, the CDR3 is TGTGCCAGCAGCGACGGGACAGGGAGAGGGGGCAATCAGCCCCAGCATTTT. The encoded protein is CASSDGTGRGGNQPQHF.

The chain carries TRBV5-1 and TRBJ1-2, with a possible D match to TRBD1 (5 bases). Trimming took off 3 bases at V and 3 bases at J, with 9 bases between the two ends. This CDR3 is 13 amino acids long. Germline CDR1 SGHRS, CDR2 YFSETQ. CDR3 protein: CASSSLGDYGYTF. The CDR3 coding sequence is TGCGCCAGCAGCTCCCTAGGGGACTATGGCTACACCTTC.

The rearrangement joins TRBV28 to TRBJ2-7, with D perhaps TRBD2 (5 bases). V gave up 5 bases and J gave up 3 bases, with 20 bases separating them. CDR1 is MDHEN and CDR2 is SYDVKM in the germline V gene. This CDR3 is built from 16 residues. The CDR3 loop reads CASSPYQVLGDYEQYF. The CDR3 DNA is TGTGCCAGCAGTCCGTACCAGGTTCTCGGGGACTACGAGCAGTACTTC.

V is TRBV14 and J is TRBJ1-6, with TRBD1 identical over 7 bases. Trimming at V came to 4 bases and at J to 10 bases, leaving 13 bases not matched to a gene. Germline-derived CDR1 and CDR2 are SGHDN and FVKESK. CDR3 length equals 16 residues. The CDR3 region has the DNA TGTGCCAGCAGCCGAGACAACAGGGGAATGGAGTCACCCCTCCACTTT. Protein sequence: CASSRDNRGMESPLHF.

The rearrangement joins TRBV4-1 to TRBJ2-2; 11 positions match TRBD1. Germline lookup yields CDR1 MGHRA and CDR2 YSYEKL. The junction had 5 bases not matched to a gene; V was cut back by 3 bases and J by 5 bases. The length of the CDR3 is 16 residues. CDR3: CASSQPGQGVTGELFF. Written as DNA, the CDR3 is TGCGCCAGCAGCCAGCCGGGACAGGGGGTAACCGGGGAGCTGTTTTTT.

The V gene is TRBV19, the J gene TRBJ2-5; 7 nucleotides agree with TRBD2. CDR3 length: 15 residues. V lost 0 bases to trimming and J lost 7 bases; unmatched junction nucleotides: 8. From germline, CDR1 is LNHDA and CDR2 SQIVND (reference sequence). CDR3 amino acids: CASSIDGGKTGTQYF. The CDR3 coding sequence is TGTGCCAGTAGTATAGACGGGGGGAAGACGGGGACCCAGTACTTC.

This clone was observed a few times. The chain employs TRBV28 and TRBJ1-6, with D perhaps TRBD1 (6 bases). The germline V gene has CDR1 MDHEN and CDR2 SYDVKM. This CDR3 comprises 15 residues. Trimming pared 6 bases from V and 4 bases from J, leaving 13 bases between. CDR3: CASSARDTYNSPLHF. In DNA, the CDR3 is TGTGCCAGCAGCGCCCGGGACACATATAATTCACCCCTCCACTTT.

The CDR3 loop reads CASSIYVPGLAMFF. In nucleotides, the CDR3 is TGTGCCAGCAGCATTTATGTTCCGGGACTAGCTATGTTTTTT. The rearrangement joins TRBV7-9 to TRBJ2-2; 9 bases are a match to TRBD2. The CDR3 is 14 amino acids. Germline V gives CDR1 SEHNR, CDR2 FQNEAQ (reference sequence). V lost 5 bases, J lost 15 bases, and 13 bases stayed unmatched.

This clone was counted a single time. The chain has TRBV5-1 and TRBJ1-1, with 8 nucleotides matching TRBD1. Germline CDR1 SGHRS, CDR2 YFSETQ. With V trimmed by 4 bases and J by 1 base, 3 bases remained unmatched. The length of the CDR3 is 14 residues. CDR3 amino acids: CASSLGQANTEAFF. The CDR3 DNA reads as TGCGCCAGCAGCCTGGGACAGGCGAACACTGAAGCTTTCTTT.

V gene TRBV27 combines with J gene TRBJ2-1, with 9 bases aligning to TRBD1. CDR3 length equals 16 residues. Per the germline V gene, CDR1 is MNHEY and CDR2 is SMNVEV (reference sequence). Germline trimming cut 5 bases from V and 4 bases from J; bases unmatched to any gene: 9. The CDR3 nucleotides are TGTGCCAGCAGTCCACAGGGGGCCCCACGATACAATGAGCAGTTCTTC. It translates to CASSPQGAPRYNEQFF.

V is TRBV5-1 and J is TRBJ2-5; TRBD2 matches 16 bases. CDR1 is SGHRS, CDR2 YFSETQ, per germline. CDR3 size: 19 residues. The V and J ends lost 2 bases and 2 bases, in that order; junction bases with no gene match: 9. As DNA, the CDR3 is TGCGCCAGCAGCTTTTCTCCGGGACTAGCGGGGGGGCAACAAGAGACCCAGTACTTC. Protein product: CASSFSPGLAGGQQETQYF.

The chain couples TRBV5-1 to TRBJ2-7; a weak D match, TRBD1 (6 bases). Trimming left V 4 bases short and J 3 bases short, with 14 bases between. CDR3 size: 14 residues. Per germline, CDR1 SGHRS and CDR2 YFSETQ. Here the CDR3 reads CASSEDRANYEQYF. The CDR3 DNA reads as TGCGCCAGCAGCGAGGACAGAGCAAACTACGAGCAGTACTTC.